The rows below give T cell receptor beta chains drawn from one sample of a study of blood T cell repertoires in COVID-19. Repertoires were generated with immunoSEQ multiplex PCR, while TCRdb's copy carries only in-frame clones and drops some. The table records 200,000 to 250,000 clones, 75% to 85% of them present only once. Sequenced: peripheral blood. The receptors were sampled from an elderly woman with COVID-19, enrolled during active disease. Each CDR3 is given with its conserved first and last residue. The order of the fields is clone size, V gene, J gene, D gene, CDR3 protein, CDR3 DNA. D genes are given only for firm matches. Part of the rows lack a size; the others show once, few, many or a class for expanded clones.

clone_size: NA; v_call: TRBV21-1; j_call: TRBJ1-2; d_call: NA; cdr3_aa: CASSSTGGGYTF; cdr3_nt: TGTGCCAGCAGCTCGACAGGGGGTGGCTACACCTTC
clone_size: few; v_call: TRBV24-1; j_call: TRBJ2-7; d_call: NA; cdr3_aa: CATSDGEQVLSYEQYF; cdr3_nt: TGTGCCACCAGTGATGGGGAACAGGTCCTCTCCTACGAGCAGTACTTC
clone_size: NA; v_call: TRBV11-3; j_call: TRBJ2-2; d_call: TRBD2; cdr3_aa: CASSSRTSGTGELFF; cdr3_nt: TGTGCCAGCAGCTCTCGGACTAGCGGCACCGGGGAGCTGTTTTTT
clone_size: NA; v_call: TRBV19; j_call: TRBJ2-7; d_call: TRBD1; cdr3_aa: CASSIGGTGGSYEQYF; cdr3_nt: TGTGCCAGTAGTATAGGGGGGACAGGGGGCTCCTACGAGCAGTACTTC
clone_size: NA; v_call: TRBV5-1; j_call: TRBJ2-5; d_call: NA; cdr3_aa: CASSPSQGSQETQYF; cdr3_nt: TGCGCCAGCAGCCCGAGCCAGGGATCCCAAGAGACCCAGTACTTC
clone_size: NA; v_call: TRBV4-3; j_call: TRBJ2-1; d_call: NA; cdr3_aa: CASSQGDKSSYNEQFF; cdr3_nt: TGCGCCAGCAGCCAAGGGGACAAGAGCTCCTACAATGAGCAGTTCTTC
clone_size: NA; v_call: TRBV28; j_call: TRBJ1-2; d_call: TRBD1; cdr3_aa: CASSPPPQGASGYTF; cdr3_nt: TGTGCCAGCAGCCCGCCTCCACAGGGGGCGTCGGGCTACACCTTC
clone_size: NA; v_call: TRBV29-1; j_call: TRBJ2-3; d_call: TRBD1; cdr3_aa: CSVSGGVIKQYF; cdr3_nt: TGCAGCGTTTCAGGGGGAGTTATAAAGCAGTATTTT
clone_size: NA; v_call: TRBV11-2; j_call: TRBJ2-5; d_call: TRBD2; cdr3_aa: CASSPPGLAGVETQYF; cdr3_nt: TGTGCCAGCAGCCCCCCCGGGCTAGCGGGGGTAGAGACCCAGTACTTC
clone_size: few; v_call: TRBV11-1; j_call: TRBJ2-7; d_call: TRBD1; cdr3_aa: CASSHSTGSSYEQYF; cdr3_nt: TGTGCCAGCAGCCATTCGACAGGGAGCTCCTACGAGCAGTACTTC
clone_size: few; v_call: TRBV5-1; j_call: TRBJ1-2; d_call: NA; cdr3_aa: CASSLPGTNYGYTF; cdr3_nt: TGCGCCAGCAGCTTGCCGGGAACTAACTATGGCTACACCTTC
clone_size: few; v_call: TRBV6-5; j_call: TRBJ1-1; d_call: NA; cdr3_aa: CASSYRRNTEAFF; cdr3_nt: TGTGCCAGCAGTTACAGGAGGAACACTGAAGCTTTCTTT
clone_size: NA; v_call: TRBV4-1; j_call: TRBJ1-6; d_call: NA; cdr3_aa: CASSQGVFNSPLHF; cdr3_nt: TGCGCCAGCAGCCAAGGAGTTTTTAACTCACCCCTCCACTTT
clone_size: NA; v_call: TRBV7-3; j_call: TRBJ1-5; d_call: NA; cdr3_aa: CASSVGANQPQHF; cdr3_nt: TGTGCCAGCAGCGTGGGGGCAAATCAGCCCCAGCATTTT
clone_size: NA; v_call: TRBV9; j_call: TRBJ1-6; d_call: NA; cdr3_aa: CASSPTPSYNSPLHF; cdr3_nt: TGTGCCAGCAGCCCGACACCCTCCTATAATTCACCCCTCCACTTT
clone_size: NA; v_call: TRBV5-4; j_call: TRBJ2-7; d_call: TRBD1; cdr3_aa: CASSLGGTGVYEQYF; cdr3_nt: TGTGCCAGCAGCTTAGGCGGGACAGGGGTCTACGAGCAGTACTTC
clone_size: NA; v_call: TRBV5-4; j_call: TRBJ1-2; d_call: NA; cdr3_aa: CASSLVGGNYGYTF; cdr3_nt: TGTGCCAGCAGCTTGGTCGGCGGAAACTATGGCTACACCTTC
clone_size: once; v_call: TRBV12-3/TRBV12-4; j_call: TRBJ2-3; d_call: NA; cdr3_aa: CASSSIADTQYF; cdr3_nt: TGTGCCAGCAGTTCTATAGCAGATACGCAGTATTTT
clone_size: NA; v_call: TRBV7-2; j_call: TRBJ1-1; d_call: NA; cdr3_aa: CASSRYSMNTEAFF; cdr3_nt: TGTGCCAGCAGCCGCTACTCGATGAACACTGAAGCTTTCTTT
clone_size: NA; v_call: TRBV4-1; j_call: TRBJ2-2; d_call: NA; cdr3_aa: CASSQVPSRGTGELFF; cdr3_nt: TGCGCCAGCAGCCAGGTACCCTCACGGGGCACCGGGGAGCTGTTTTTT
clone_size: once; v_call: TRBV6-1; j_call: TRBJ2-4; d_call: NA; cdr3_aa: CASSEAGTLGAKNIQYF; cdr3_nt: TGTGCCAGCAGTGAAGCGGGGACACTCGGGGCCAAAAACATTCAGTACTTC
clone_size: NA; v_call: TRBV27; j_call: TRBJ2-7; d_call: NA; cdr3_aa: CASSLEGGPAEQYF; cdr3_nt: TGTGCCAGCAGCCTTGAAGGGGGACCGGCCGAGCAGTACTTC
clone_size: NA; v_call: TRBV18; j_call: TRBJ1-6; d_call: TRBD1; cdr3_aa: CASSQGQGEPLHF; cdr3_nt: TGTGCCAGCTCTCAGGGACAGGGGGAACCCCTCCACTTT
clone_size: NA; v_call: TRBV5-5; j_call: TRBJ2-7; d_call: TRBD1; cdr3_aa: CASSSSGQEFYEQYF; cdr3_nt: TGTGCCAGCAGCTCCTCGGGACAGGAGTTCTACGAGCAGTACTTC
clone_size: NA; v_call: TRBV6-4; j_call: TRBJ2-1; d_call: TRBD1; cdr3_aa: CASSSNRGRHGEQFF; cdr3_nt: TGTGCCAGCAGTTCCAACAGGGGGCGCCACGGTGAGCAGTTCTTC
clone_size: NA; v_call: TRBV7-8; j_call: TRBJ1-5; d_call: NA; cdr3_aa: CASSFLGIGGDQPQHF; cdr3_nt: TGTGCCAGCAGCTTTTTGGGGATCGGGGGAGATCAGCCCCAGCATTTT
clone_size: NA; v_call: TRBV9; j_call: TRBJ2-7; d_call: TRBD1; cdr3_aa: CASSVGGQGSYEQYF; cdr3_nt: TGTGCCAGCAGCGTAGGGGGACAGGGTTCCTACGAGCAGTACTTC
clone_size: few; v_call: TRBV6-5; j_call: TRBJ2-2; d_call: NA; cdr3_aa: CASRTTGTGELFF; cdr3_nt: TGTGCCAGTCGGACGACGGGGACCGGGGAGCTGTTTTTT
clone_size: NA; v_call: TRBV9; j_call: TRBJ1-1; d_call: TRBD1; cdr3_aa: CASSSGTGGLGNTEAFF; cdr3_nt: TGTGCCAGCAGTTCCGGGACAGGGGGATTAGGGAACACTGAAGCTTTCTTT
clone_size: NA; v_call: TRBV6-2/TRBV6-3; j_call: TRBJ1-1; d_call: TRBD1; cdr3_aa: CASSRTGGVLNTEAFF; cdr3_nt: TGTGCCAGCAGTAGGACAGGGGGCGTCCTGAACACTGAAGCTTTCTTT
clone_size: NA; v_call: TRBV9; j_call: TRBJ2-2; d_call: NA; cdr3_aa: CASSVYVAGELFF; cdr3_nt: TGTGCCAGCAGCGTCTACGTTGCCGGGGAGCTGTTTTTT
clone_size: NA; v_call: TRBV18; j_call: TRBJ1-2; d_call: NA; cdr3_aa: CASSPSRDFDGYTF; cdr3_nt: TGTGCCAGCTCACCAAGCAGGGATTTTGATGGCTACACCTTC
clone_size: NA; v_call: TRBV7-9; j_call: TRBJ1-1; d_call: TRBD1; cdr3_aa: CASSLGQVPLGAFF; cdr3_nt: TGTGCCAGCAGCCTAGGACAGGTCCCCCTTGGGGCTTTCTTT
clone_size: NA; v_call: TRBV11-1; j_call: TRBJ2-7; d_call: NA; cdr3_aa: CASSLRQEQYF; cdr3_nt: TGTGCCAGCAGCCTCCGACAGGAGCAGTACTTC
clone_size: once; v_call: TRBV9; j_call: TRBJ1-3; d_call: NA; cdr3_aa: CASSVGQQLAGNTIYF; cdr3_nt: TGTGCCAGCAGCGTAGGGCAACAGCTAGCAGGAAACACCATATATTTT
clone_size: NA; v_call: TRBV5-1; j_call: TRBJ1-3; d_call: NA; cdr3_aa: CASSGGIAGNTIYF; cdr3_nt: TGCGCCAGCAGCGGCGGGATCGCTGGAAACACCATATATTTT
clone_size: NA; v_call: TRBV3-1/TRBV3-2; j_call: TRBJ2-1; d_call: TRBD1; cdr3_aa: CASSRSPGQGGEQFF; cdr3_nt: TGTGCCAGCAGCCGATCACCGGGACAGGGCGGTGAGCAGTTCTTC
clone_size: once; v_call: TRBV29-1; j_call: TRBJ1-3; d_call: NA; cdr3_aa: CSASTGWDTIYF; cdr3_nt: TGCAGCGCCTCCACAGGTTGGGACACCATATATTTT
clone_size: NA; v_call: TRBV5-1; j_call: TRBJ2-5; d_call: NA; cdr3_aa: CASSFTGTQYF; cdr3_nt: TGCGCCAGCAGCTTCACTGGGACCCAGTACTTC